This TCR beta chain is from a study of T cells expressing NK-cell markers. Turning to the study itself: HCMV serostatus: seven of eight sequenced donors positive, one negative.

The CDR3 sequence is 15 residues long. Each CDR3 protein gets one entry in TCRdb, which reprocessed the 5' RACE reads and gives no DNA. This table holds 500,000 to 700,000 distinct CDR3 sequences. Findings of the study overall: The same clonotypes also predominated in the CD3+CD56-NKG2C+ fraction of several donors. Of the CD8+ T cell pool in about 6 donors, roughly 1.0-7.5% was accounted for by dominant NKG2C+ clonotypes. Nothing established the HCMV specificity of expanded NKG2C+ T cell clones.

As concerns this clonotype: Its antigen is still unknown.

The chain carries TRBV12-3 or TRBV12-4 and TRBJ2-3; TCRdb's D gene call, TRBD2, goes unchecked for lack of DNA. This clonotype was sampled from a man aged 18 to 30 in good health. Sequencing was carried out using blood T cells: a sorted CD56 or NKG2C T cell subset, CD4+ or CD8+ T cells, or bulk PBMC T cells (not recorded which). The chain's CDR3 is CASRLAGGGSDTQYF.